This T cell receptor (beta chain) is from a study of blood T cell repertoires in COVID-19. Original handling: It was from reference gene primer amplification that nucleated cell counts were estimated. Profiling relied on immunoSEQ multiplex PCR, and the TCRdb table lists in-frame clones only, not all of them. V and J calls and clone size are as listed in that table; D and trimming were resolved from the DNA. The top ten hold 10% of the sample, which has roughly 200,000 clones, under 90% seen once. This CDR3 has 16 amino acids. Looked up from germline, CDR1 is SGHRS and CDR2 is YFSETQ. Trimming cost V 0 bases and J 6 bases; bases outside gene matches: 10.

Source material: peripheral blood. This chain joins TRBV5-1 and TRBJ2-5, with 8 bases that match TRBD2. The receptor's source is a woman of 80 years or more with COVID-19, enrolled during active disease. The CDR3 loop is CASSLAPIQRGQTQYF. In DNA, the CDR3 is TGCGCCAGCAGCTTGGCCCCCATCCAGCGGGGGCAGACCCAGTACTTC.